This T cell receptor (beta chain) was profiled in a study of cytomegalovirus exposure and HLA in healthy donors (dated by TCRdb to about 2017). Background for the entire study: In an earlier analysis of about 560 of the donors, 250 to 300 Gb of sequence data and some 120 million unique TCR beta sequences from about 180 million T cells were reported. An early release that covered more than 550 HLA-typed donors contained approximately 300 gigabases of sequencing data and 80 million or so unique TCR sequences. Of the 300 to 500 genotyped donors, approximately 81% were placed in the genetic ancestry cluster associated with self-reported Caucasian donors. The study aimed to test whether signatures of past pathogen exposure could be identified by cataloging public T cell receptors. The study used immunosequencing to profile the T cell repertoires of under 700 subjects and linked those repertoires to cytomegalovirus serostatus. Along with the approximately 670-subject first cohort, a separate validation cohort of over a hundred different subjects was used. To predict cytomegalovirus infection status, the study combined high-throughput TCR immunosequencing, statistical association of individual TCRs with disease status, and machine learning. To study patterns of TCR occurrence, a later analysis re-analyzed previously published TCR beta repertoires from hundreds of donors and added high-resolution HLA genotyping. The later analysis used no new phenotypic data to find candidate immune exposures, relying instead on TCR beta sequences and their occurrence across donors. To decide whether each TCR beta V gene segment behaved as functional or pseudogenic, an earlier analysis of some 600 of the donors relied on high-throughput TCR beta sequencing. Donor age, sex, ethnicity and CMV serostatus were compiled alongside the repertoire data. A later genetic analysis used genome-wide SNP genotypes for about 60% of the roughly 670 donors, treating that subset as a discovery cohort. All discovery cohort repertoires had been generated using a single sequencing platform. Both class I and class II loci were covered by HLA typing, at four-digit resolution. Typing coverage varied by locus: about 620-630 donors for A, B, C, DRB1 and DQB1; roughly 510 for DQA1; 606 for DPA1; some 470 for DPB1. Because of strong linkage in the cohort, roughly five DR-DQ haplotypes were treated as single units for association and clustering. On average, around 200,000 unique TCR beta nucleotide sequences were sequenced per donor among several hundred genotyped donors of the cohort, with roughly a sixth of those sequences being non-productive. What the research found in general, with its limitations: In an earlier analysis of about 600 of the donors, most TCR beta V segments appeared in productive rearrangements about 87% or about 30% of the time, broadly matching IMGT annotations. A cluster of highly shared sequence variants was judged likely to be a technical artifact of the sequencing pipeline. When HLA alleles, especially DR and DQ, strongly co-occurred, attributing TCR associations to individual alleles was difficult. Sequencing depth was assumed to be roughly uniform across donors in the presence/absence analyses, though that assumption may not hold. In a later analysis, TCR association rates were found to vary across HLA loci, with the most associated TCRs seen for DRB1 alleles and the fewest for HLA-C alleles. A later analysis found that most CMV-associated TCR beta chains appeared HLA-restricted, with HLA associations seemingly driven largely by CMV exposure. In vitro tests confirmed that a few of the cytomegalovirus-associated TCR beta chains recognize cytomegalovirus antigens. A later analysis associated about 17,000 TCR beta sequences with specific HLA alleles at a false discovery rate of 0.05. The only immune exposure information available for the cohort was CMV serostatus. In a later genetic analysis, a missense DCLRE1C variant was associated with V-gene and J-gene trimming of TCR beta chains, and the association was replicated in an independent cohort. Because counts were too low, around 17 rarely observed V segments, including chromosome 9 orphons, were left out of the earlier analysis of 587 of the donors. Most TCR sequences were seen in very few donors, while some public TCRs were found in many individuals. Because HLA typing was unavailable for some donors at each locus, only the typed subset was used in association tests. Only TCR beta chains were sequenced in this cohort, and the absence of alpha or paired-chain data limited detectable features. According to a later genetic analysis, donors in an Asian-associated ancestry cluster had fewer N-insertions in productive TCRs than the approximately 690-donor mean. A further reported finding was that TCR beta sequences accurately predicted the HLA-A and HLA-B alleles for most subjects in the first cohort. The authors suggested that the approach could potentially be generalized to other disease states and immunological phenotypes. A total of some 180 TCR beta chains were listed by the study as associated with cytomegalovirus. Compared with equally common non-associated chains, HLA-associated TCR beta chains in a later analysis were more clonally expanded and had lower generation probabilities. Linkage disequilibrium might explain the correlated functional status among segregating V segments, but an unknown experimental factor could not be ruled out. Because the 87-base-pair reads could not distinguish some IMGT-functional V segments, including TRBV6-2 and TRBV6-3, those segments were excluded. The classifier was reported to diagnose cytomegalovirus status with high specificity and sensitivity in both the original and validation cohorts. According to a later analysis, parvovirus B19, influenza, CMV and Epstein-Barr virus appeared linked to several top co-occurrence clusters.

Library construction relied on the immunoSEQ multiplex PCR assay. For the multiplex PCR, a mixture combining 60 forward primers for TCR Vbeta segments and 13 reverse primers for TCR Jbeta segments was used. The CDR3 region of rearranged TCR beta genes was amplified from genomic DNA by a multiplex PCR assay. The Illumina HiSeq System was used to sequence the amplified TCR beta libraries as 87-base-pair reads. The study's own analysis went as follows. Across the 700 or so repertoires, a later analysis counted approximately 75 million unique TCR beta chains, roughly 11 million of which were shared by at least two donors. A nearest-neighbor algorithm error-corrected the raw reads and collapsed the reads into unique sequences, merging closely related sequences to remove PCR and sequencing errors. V, D and J gene segments were assigned by aligning CDR3 sequences to IMGT reference sequences. Each retained sequence needed at least a six-nucleotide match to both a V gene segment and a J gene segment. Rearrangements were called productive when the CDR3 lacked stop codons and stayed in frame with V and J; all others were non-productive. CDR3 was defined according to IMGT convention as the region running from the second conserved V-encoded cysteine to the conserved J-encoded phenylalanine. In an earlier analysis of around 640 of the donors, sequences lacking an unambiguous match to a single V gene segment were excluded. In an earlier analysis of more than 500 of the donors, a V segment was called functional when productive rearrangements were above 56.7%, and segregating when the standard deviation between donors exceeded 5%. To diagnose cytomegalovirus status from the catalog of TCR beta chain sequences, a statistical classification framework was built. A later analysis assigned V and J genes by comparing TCR nucleotide sequences with IMGT/GENE-DB human TR gene sequences. Using the TCRdist pipeline, a later analysis assigned CDR3 sequences along with most-parsimonious VDJ recombination scenarios. A later analysis defined each TCR beta chain by its CDR3 amino acid sequence plus V-gene family, and excluded reads lacking a unique V-gene family. A later analysis removed 550 to 650 highly shared, low-generation-probability nucleotide sequences to deal with suspected cross-contamination and a sequencing artifact. A later analysis calculated a clonal expansion index for each public chain from normalized within-repertoire ranks of inferred template counts. In a later analysis, generation probabilities were computed using a VDJ recombination model fitted to out-of-frame rearrangements, and the results were checked against IGoR. In a later analysis, TCR-TCR, TCR-HLA and TCR-CMV co-occurrence was scored with hypergeometric tests, and a repertoire-size bias correction was applied to TCR pairs. In a later analysis, false discovery rates were estimated by permuting HLA or CMV assignments 20 times. In a later analysis, co-occurring TCRs were grouped using DBSCAN, with TCRdist sequence similarity added in when clustering inside HLA-allele-positive subsets. Repertoires with fewer than 30,000 or more than 120,000 public chains were left out of co-occurrence clustering, as were about 5 repertoires with anomalous nucleotide sharing. TCRdb took over this immuneACCESS table, retaining in-frame rearrangements with V and J assigned. Such tables are incomplete; in checked studies, under half of the missing clones stem from an unresolved V gene, and the remainder is unexplained. V and J calls plus clone size are reproduced from that table; the DNA served to infer D and trimming. In this sample the table shows 90,000 to 130,000 clones, around three quarters of which occur a single time. 1% to 1.5% of the sample goes to the ten largest clones.

The germline V gene encodes CDR1 GTSNPN and CDR2 SVGIG (reference sequence). Inclusive of the bounding cysteine and phenylalanine, the CDR3 is 14 residues long. Only the CDR3 portion is preserved as DNA: 42 bases, with reading frame beginning at the first base. Relative to germline, V is missing 2 bases and J is missing 7 bases, with 7 bases of the junction outside any gene match. The table lists this clone with a count of one. What this receptor recognizes is not known. No quality values exist for individual bases; no much larger clone is one base distant. The cohort comprised more than 550 healthy bone marrow donors. At the time of sampling, all cohort members were nominally healthy, though unrecorded immune exposures were likely present. The donor tested CMV seronegative, placing the donor among the 350 or so seronegative members of the cohort. A peripheral blood sample was provided by each donor, and peripheral blood mononuclear cells were used for TCR beta sequencing. The Qiagen DNeasy Blood Extraction Kit was used to extract genomic DNA from the blood cell samples.

Sequencing was done on a sample of PBMCs. The TCR sequence derives from a woman younger than 45 in good health and CMV-seronegative. The receptor chain draws on TRBV30 and TRBJ2-7; the junction holds 11 bases that match TRBD1. The DNA is as follows: TGTGCCTGGAGTCCAGGACAGGGGGCGGGGGAGCAGTACTTC. This sequence encodes CAWSPGQGAGEQYF.